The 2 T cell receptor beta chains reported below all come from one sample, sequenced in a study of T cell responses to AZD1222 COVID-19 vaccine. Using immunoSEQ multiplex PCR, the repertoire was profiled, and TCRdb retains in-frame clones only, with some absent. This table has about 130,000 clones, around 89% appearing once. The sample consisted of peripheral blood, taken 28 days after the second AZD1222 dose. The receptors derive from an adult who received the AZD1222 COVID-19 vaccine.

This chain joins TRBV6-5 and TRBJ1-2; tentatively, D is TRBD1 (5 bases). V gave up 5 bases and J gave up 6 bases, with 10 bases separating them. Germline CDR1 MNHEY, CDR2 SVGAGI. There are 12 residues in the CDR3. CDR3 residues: CASSKGLDGYTF. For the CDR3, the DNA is TGTGCCAGCAGTAAGGGGTTGGATGGCTACACCTTC.

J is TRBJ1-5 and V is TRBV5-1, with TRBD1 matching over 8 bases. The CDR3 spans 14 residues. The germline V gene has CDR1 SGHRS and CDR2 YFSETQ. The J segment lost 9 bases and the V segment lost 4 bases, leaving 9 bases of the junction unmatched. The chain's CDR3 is CASSPLGQGGPQHF. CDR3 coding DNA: TGCGCCAGCAGCCCACTTGGACAGGGAGGGCCCCAGCATTTT. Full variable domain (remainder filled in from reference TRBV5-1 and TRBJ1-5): KAGVTQTPRYLIKTRGQQVTLSCSPISGHRSVSWYQQTPGQGLQFLFEYFSETQRNKGNFPGRFSGRQFSNSRSEMNVSTLELGDSALYLCASSPLGQGGPQHFGDGTRLSIL.